This T cell receptor (beta chain) was sequenced for a study of blood T cell repertoires in COVID-19. Study in general: Spain, Italy and the United States supplied samples that represented acute and convalescent COVID-19. PBMCs, B-cell-depleted T cells, or T cells provided the cDNA or gDNA that made up the material.

Original handling: Reference gene primer amplification gave nucleated cell count estimates. Generated by immunoSEQ multiplex PCR, the TCRdb table keeps only in-frame clones and is missing some. The V and J calls and clone size were taken over from that table, and D and trimming were inferred from the DNA. The profile shows roughly 200,000 clones, 85% to 90% of them singletons. The germline gives CDR1 SGHRS, CDR2 YFSETQ. The V end lost 1 base, the J end lost 2 bases, and 11 bases lay between the germline ends. This CDR3 contains 15 residues. Input material: peripheral blood. The TCR originated in a woman aged 55-70 years with acute or convalescent COVID-19. The chain recombines TRBV5-1 with TRBJ2-3; D gene ambiguous. The CDR3 DNA sequence: TGCGCCAGCAGCTTGCTGTGGGCAGCCACAGATACGCAGTATTTT. It codes for CASSLLWAATDTQYF.